The rows below give T cell receptor beta chains drawn from one sample of a study of blood T cells in healthy people across ages. TCRdb re-called the 5' RACE reads with MiXCR, one entry per CDR3 protein. This repertoire shows approximately 1.5 million distinct CDR3 sequences, 35% to 45% found once; its top ten account for approximately 4.1%. The sample comprised blood. These TCRs come from a woman aged 18-29 years in good health. CDR3s include the opening cysteine and the closing phenylalanine or tryptophan.

>TRBV7-9
CASSLGNTRGEQFF
>TRBV2
CASRGIIVQETQYF
>TRBV25-1
CASSEKRGALSSTDTQYF
>TRBV7-2
CATWVSSYNELYF
>TRBV18
CASSGDRGGIHEQYF
>TRBV7-2
CASSSNVRYEQYF
>TRBV27
CASSPRQGRYEQFF
>TRBV20-1
CSARGWGRGEKLFF
>TRBV27
CASNPTGLGYEQYF
>TRBV27
CASSSTGGETEAFF
>TRBV7-2
CASSFLAGAQETQYF
>TRBV12-3/TRBV12-4
CASSFLGEGNEQFF